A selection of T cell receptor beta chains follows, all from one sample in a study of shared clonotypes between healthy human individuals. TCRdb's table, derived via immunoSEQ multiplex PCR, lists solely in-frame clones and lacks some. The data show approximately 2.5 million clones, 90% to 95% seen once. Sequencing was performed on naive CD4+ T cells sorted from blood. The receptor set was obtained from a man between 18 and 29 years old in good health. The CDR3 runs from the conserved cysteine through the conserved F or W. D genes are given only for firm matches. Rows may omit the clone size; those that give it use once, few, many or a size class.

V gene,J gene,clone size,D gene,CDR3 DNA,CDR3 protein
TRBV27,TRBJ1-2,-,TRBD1,TGTGCCAGCAGTTTCCGATCCCCGGGACAGGGGTTATCTAACTATGGCTACACCTTC,CASSFRSPGQGLSNYGYTF
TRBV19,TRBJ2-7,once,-,TGTGCCAGTAGTAAGGCGCGGGGCTACGAGCAGTACTTC,CASSKARGYEQYF
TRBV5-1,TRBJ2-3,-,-,TGCGCCAGCAGCTCAGGCAACACCGTTAGCACAGATACGCAGTATTTT,CASSSGNTVSTDTQYF
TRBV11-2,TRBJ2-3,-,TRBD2,TGTGCCAGCAGCCAAAGGCTAGCGGGGGGGCCGAATACGCAGTATTTT,CASSQRLAGGPNTQYF
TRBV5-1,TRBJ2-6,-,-,TGCGCCAGCAGCGACACATCTGGGGCCAACGTCCTGACTTTC,CASSDTSGANVLTF
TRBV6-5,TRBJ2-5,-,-,TGTGCCAGCAGTTACTCGGGACGAGGGGGAAGGAAGACCCAGTACTTC,CASSYSGRGGRKTQYF
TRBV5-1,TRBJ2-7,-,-,TGCGCCAGCAGCGTGGACCCGAAGGCCTACGAGCAGTACTTC,CASSVDPKAYEQYF
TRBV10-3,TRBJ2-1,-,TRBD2,TGTGCCATCAGTGAAGGGACTAGGTCCTACAATGAGCAGTTCTTC,CAISEGTRSYNEQFF
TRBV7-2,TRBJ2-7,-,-,TGTGCCAGCAGCTTAGGTTTGATATCGGGGGAGCAGTACTTC,CASSLGLISGEQYF
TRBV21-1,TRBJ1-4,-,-,TGTGCCAGCAGCAAAAGGACGGGACAGGGAACTGAAAAACTGTTTTTT,CASSKRTGQGTEKLFF
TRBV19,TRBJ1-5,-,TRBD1,TGTGCCAGTAGTATCGCCCAGGGGGCAGGTCAGCCCCAGCATTTT,CASSIAQGAGQPQHF
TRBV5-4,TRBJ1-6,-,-,TGTGCCAGCAGCGAAGATAATTCACCCCTCCACTTT,CASSEDNSPLHF
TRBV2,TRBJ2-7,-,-,TGTGCCAGCAGTAGCAGCCCCTACGAGCAGTACTTC,CASSSSPYEQYF
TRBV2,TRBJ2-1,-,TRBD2,TGTGCCAGCACCCGGGGGGTTAGTTACAATGAGCAGTTCTTC,CASTRGVSYNEQFF
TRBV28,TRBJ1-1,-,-,TGTGCCAGCAGTTTAAGGGGAGCTGAAGCTTTCTTT,CASSLRGAEAFF
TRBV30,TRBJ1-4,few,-,TGTGCCTGGAGAAGAGGGGAGGTTCGGGAAAAACTGTTTTTT,CAWRRGEVREKLFF
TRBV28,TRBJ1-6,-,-,TGTGCCAGCAGCCTAGCCTATTCACCCCTCCACTTT,CASSLAYSPLHF
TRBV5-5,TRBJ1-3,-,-,TGTGCCAGCAGCTTGGCCTTTGGAAACACCATATATTTT,CASSLAFGNTIYF
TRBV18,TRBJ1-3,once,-,TGTGCCAGCTCCCCCTGGGGGGTCAGTGGAAACACCATATATTTT,CASSPWGVSGNTIYF
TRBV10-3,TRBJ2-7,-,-,TGTGCCATCAGTGAGGGCAGGGGCGATAAAATCTACGAGCAGTACTTC,CAISEGRGDKIYEQYF
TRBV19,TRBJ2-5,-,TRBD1,TGTGCCAGTAGTACGAGTTGGGACAGGGGCCAGGGAGAGACCCAGTACTTC,CASSTSWDRGQGETQYF
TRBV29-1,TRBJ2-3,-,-,TGCAGCGTTGAAGATCGGGGCAGATCTAGCACAGATACGCAGTATTTT,CSVEDRGRSSTDTQYF
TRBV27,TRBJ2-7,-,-,TGTGCCAGCAGCTGGTCGGACGAAGGGGCCTACGAGCAGTACTTC,CASSWSDEGAYEQYF
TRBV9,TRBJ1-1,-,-,TGTGCCAGCAGCCCCGGGGGTATGAACACTGAAGCTTTCTTT,CASSPGGMNTEAFF
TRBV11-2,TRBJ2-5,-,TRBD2,TGTGCCAGCAGCTTAGACCCAGCGGGAGGGGGGGAGACCCAGTACTTC,CASSLDPAGGGETQYF
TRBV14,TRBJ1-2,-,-,TGTGCCAGCAGCCAATACCGGGAAGGTGGCTACACCTTC,CASSQYREGGYTF
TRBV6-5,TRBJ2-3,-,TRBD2,TGTGCCAGCAGTCGTGGGCGGGAGAAGGATACGCAGTATTTT,CASSRGREKDTQYF
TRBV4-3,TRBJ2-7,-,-,TGCGCCAGCAGCCAAGTGCTATCCTACGAGCAGTACTTC,CASSQVLSYEQYF
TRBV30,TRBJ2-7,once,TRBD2,TGTGCCTCATCGGGGAGCGGGGTTTACGAGCAGTACTTC,CASSGSGVYEQYF
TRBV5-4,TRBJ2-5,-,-,TGTGCCAGCAGTGCCCTCTCCAGTCAAGAGACCCAGTACTTC,CASSALSSQETQYF
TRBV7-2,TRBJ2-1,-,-,TGTGCCAGCAGACGCCCCAGGGTAGGTCCCTACAATGAGCAGTTCTTC,CASRRPRVGPYNEQFF
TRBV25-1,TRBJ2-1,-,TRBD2,TGTGCCAGCAGTGAAGCTGGGCTAGCGGGGAACAATGAGCAGTTCTTC,CASSEAGLAGNNEQFF
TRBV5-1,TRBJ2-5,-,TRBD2,TGCGCCAGCAGCTTGGAAGGGCGGGGGATGCAAGAGACCCAGTACTTC,CASSLEGRGMQETQYF
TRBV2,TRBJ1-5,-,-,TGTGCCAGCAGTGAACGGGGGGGACCCAATCAGCCCCAGCATTTT,CASSERGGPNQPQHF
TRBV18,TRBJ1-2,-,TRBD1,TGTGCCAGCTCAACCACCGGGACAGGGTCATATGGCTACACCTTC,CASSTTGTGSYGYTF
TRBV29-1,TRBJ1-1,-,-,TGCAGCGTTGATTCACCTGCCAGGGGTCACACTGAAGCTTTCTTT,CSVDSPARGHTEAFF
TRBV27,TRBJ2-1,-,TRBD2,TGTGCCAGCAGTACCGCGGGGGACTCCTACAATGAGCAGTTCTTC,CASSTAGDSYNEQFF
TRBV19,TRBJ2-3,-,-,TGTGCCAGTAGCACGACCAAGAAGACAGATACGCAGTATTTT,CASSTTKKTDTQYF
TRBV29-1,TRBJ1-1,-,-,TGCAGCGTTGCATCGCAGGGCACTGAAGCTTTCTTT,CSVASQGTEAFF
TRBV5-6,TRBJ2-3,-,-,TGTGCCAGCAGCTTGAAGGTGGCCTCATGGGCAGATACGCAGTATTTT,CASSLKVASWADTQYF
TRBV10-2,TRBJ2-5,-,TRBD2,TGCGCCAGCCTGGGACTAGCGGGAGGAGGGGGGGAGACCCAGTACTTC,CASLGLAGGGGETQYF
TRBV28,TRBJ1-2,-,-,TGTGCCAGCAGTTCGATAGGACGGGACTATGGCTACACCTTC,CASSSIGRDYGYTF
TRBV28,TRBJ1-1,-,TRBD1,TGTGCCAGCAGACCCCGGGGGACAGGGGGCACTGAAGCTTTCTTT,CASRPRGTGGTEAFF
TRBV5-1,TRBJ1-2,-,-,TGCGCCAGCAGCCCGCGGGACTATGGCTACACCTTC,CASSPRDYGYTF
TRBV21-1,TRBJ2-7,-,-,TGTGCCAGCCCAGGAAGACAGCGGGAGAGGGGCGAGCAGTACTTC,CASPGRQRERGEQYF
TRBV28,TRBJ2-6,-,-,TGTGCCAGCAGTCCCGTTCCTTCTGGGGCCAACGTCCTGACTTTC,CASSPVPSGANVLTF
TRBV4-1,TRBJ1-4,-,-,TGCGCCAGCAGCCCACACAGGGACGCAACTAATGAAAAACTGTTTTTT,CASSPHRDATNEKLFF
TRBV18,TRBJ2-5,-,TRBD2,TGTGCCAGCTCACCACCGACTAGCGGGAACCAAGAGACCCAGTACTTC,CASSPPTSGNQETQYF
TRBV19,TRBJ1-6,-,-,TGTGCCAGTAGACTGCCTAATTCACCCCTCCACTTT,CASRLPNSPLHF
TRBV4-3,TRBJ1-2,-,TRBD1,TGCGCCAGCAGCCAGACTGACAGGGTGGCCTATGGCTACACCTTC,CASSQTDRVAYGYTF
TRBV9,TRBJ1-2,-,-,TGTGCCAGCAGCCCCCAGACGGGGTATGGCTACACCTTC,CASSPQTGYGYTF
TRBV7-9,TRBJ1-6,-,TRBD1,TGTGCCAGCAGCCCCGGGACAGCTAATTCACCCCTCCACTTT,CASSPGTANSPLHF
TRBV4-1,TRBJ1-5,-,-,TGCGCCAGCAGCCAAGGTCTACTAGGCAATCAGCCCCAGCATTTT,CASSQGLLGNQPQHF
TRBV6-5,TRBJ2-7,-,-,TGTGCCAGCAGTTCCCGGGGGCCTCAGGACGAGCAGTACTTC,CASSSRGPQDEQYF
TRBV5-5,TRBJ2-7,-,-,TGTGCCAGCAGCTTGATGGGCGGATACGAGCAGTACTTC,CASSLMGGYEQYF